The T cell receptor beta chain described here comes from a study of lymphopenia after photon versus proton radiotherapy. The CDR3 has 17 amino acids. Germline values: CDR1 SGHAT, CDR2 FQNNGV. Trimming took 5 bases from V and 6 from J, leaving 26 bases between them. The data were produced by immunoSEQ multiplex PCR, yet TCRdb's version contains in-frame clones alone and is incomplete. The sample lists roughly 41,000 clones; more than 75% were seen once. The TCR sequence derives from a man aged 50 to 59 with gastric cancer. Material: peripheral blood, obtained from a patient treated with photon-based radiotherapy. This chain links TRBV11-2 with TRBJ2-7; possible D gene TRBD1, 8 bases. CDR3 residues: CASSPYGQGGFRFEQYF. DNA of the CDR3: TGTGCCAGCAGCCCTTATGGACAGGGAGGGTTCAGATTCGAGCAGTACTTC.